This T cell receptor (beta chain) was recorded in a study of cytomegalovirus exposure and HLA in healthy donors. PCR amplification relied on 60 Vbeta primers (plus 13 Jbeta primers). Profiling relied on immunoSEQ multiplex PCR, and the TCRdb table lists in-frame clones only, not all of them. The table includes about 120,000 clones, around 80% detected once. Trimming cost V 4 bases and J 7 bases; bases outside gene matches: 14. Germline lookup yields CDR1 SGDLS and CDR2 YYNGEE. The CDR3 extends over 16 amino acids. The receptor's source is a young woman in good health and CMV-seronegative. Material for sequencing was PBMCs. The rearrangement links TRBV9 to TRBJ2-3; TRBD2 matches at 8 bases. The CDR3 loop is CASSTPPGGPHHTQYF. DNA for the CDR3: TGTGCCAGCAGCACCCCCCCGGGAGGGCCCCACCATACGCAGTATTTT.